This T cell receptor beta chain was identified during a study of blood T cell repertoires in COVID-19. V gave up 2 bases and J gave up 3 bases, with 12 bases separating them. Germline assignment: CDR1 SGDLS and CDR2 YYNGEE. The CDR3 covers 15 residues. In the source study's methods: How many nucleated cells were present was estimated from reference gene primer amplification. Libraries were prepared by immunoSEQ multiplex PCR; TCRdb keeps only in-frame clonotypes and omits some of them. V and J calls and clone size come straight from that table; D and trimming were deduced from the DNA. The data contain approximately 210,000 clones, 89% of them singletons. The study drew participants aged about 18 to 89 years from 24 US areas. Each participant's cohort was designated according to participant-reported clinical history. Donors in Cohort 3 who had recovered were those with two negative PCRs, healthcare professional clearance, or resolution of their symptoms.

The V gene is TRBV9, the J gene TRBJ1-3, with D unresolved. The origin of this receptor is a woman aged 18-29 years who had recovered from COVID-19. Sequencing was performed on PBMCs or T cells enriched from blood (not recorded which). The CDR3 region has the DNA TGTGCCAGCAGCGTCGGTACAGAGTATGGAAACACCATATATTTT. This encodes CASSVGTEYGNTIYF. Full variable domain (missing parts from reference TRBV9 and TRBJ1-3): DSGVTQTPKHLITATGQRVTLRCSPRSGDLSVYWYQQSLDQGLQFLIQYYNGEERAKGNILERFSAQQFPDLHSELNLSSLELGDSALYFCASSVGTEYGNTIYFGEGSWLTVV.